This is a list of T cell receptor beta chains from one sample in a study of identical twins. TCRdb reprocessed the 5' RACE reads via MiXCR and lists one record per CDR3 protein. The sample has about 470,000 distinct CDR3 sequences, approximately 24% seen once. These data are also associated with another study on T cells expressing NK-cell markers.

Sequenced sample: CD4+ T cells sorted from blood. The receptors shown here come from a woman between 18 and 30 years old in good health. The conserved cysteine and the conserved F or W are not part of the CDR3 here.

>TRBV7-2|14|TRBJ2-1
ASSLVPSSPWNEQF
>TRBV7-7|14|TRBJ2-3
ASSQRLAGAGDTQY
>TRBV2|12|TRBJ2-5
ASTVERRVETQY
>TRBV20-1|13|TRBJ2-3
SASFSGGVSDTQY
>TRBV7-9|13|TRBJ2-7
ASSSAGTSVYEQY
>TRBV10-3|15|TRBJ2-6
AISESGGGSGANVLT
>TRBV18|11|TRBJ2-5
ASSPQVQETQY
>TRBV7-3|11|TRBJ1-1
ASSLLGTGEAF
>TRBV5-5|12|TRBJ1-1
ASTRLGAGTEAF
>TRBV20-1|14|TRBJ2-3
STMRSSGTVGDTQY
>TRBV28|15|TRBJ2-4
ASSLWSSGSSKNIQY
>TRBV5-1|14|TRBJ2-7
ASSLGTSGAGYEQY
>TRBV20-1|15|TRBJ2-1
SARDVERFYSYNEQF
>TRBV29-1|11|TRBJ2-5
SVGLTGPGTQY
>TRBV6-1|16|TRBJ2-1
ASSATSGGFGSYNEQF
>TRBV5-1|15|TRBJ2-3
ASSLALLGGSTDTQY
>TRBV5-1|11|TRBJ1-2
ASSPVNRGGYT
>TRBV5-6|11|TRBJ2-5
ASSFVLQETQY
>TRBV9|14|TRBJ2-6
ASSVAGQIRANVLT
>TRBV20-1|12|TRBJ2-5
SAPGVRGQETQY
>TRBV6-2/TRBV6-3|10|TRBJ1-1
ASSYVPGGAF
>TRBV5-5|13|TRBJ2-1
ASSWGLAGSNEQF
>TRBV5-1|14|TRBJ1-1
ASSLGFTGRFAEAF
>TRBV7-9|13|TRBJ2-7
ASSLEGTGAYEQY
>TRBV9|15|TRBJ2-3
ASSVGMVAGGTDTQY
>TRBV12-3/TRBV12-4|11|TRBJ2-5
ASSGQVQETQY
>TRBV20-1|14|TRBJ2-5
SARDPTSGNSETQY
>TRBV5-1|11|TRBJ2-3
ASSAYHTDTQY
>TRBV12-3/TRBV12-4|13|TRBJ2-3
ASSRTSPHGDTQY
>TRBV7-9|10|TRBJ1-1
ASSTGTAKAF
>TRBV7-9|14|TRBJ2-5
ASSSGLAGPQETQY